The TCR beta chain described here comes from a study of tumor and adjacent non-tumor tissue in lung cancer. Germline V gives CDR1 SGHNT, CDR2 YYREEE (reference sequence). This CDR3 is built from 16 residues. As for this clonotype: At one end the junction does not follow the germline gene, possibly because of a read error.

The library came from three nested PCR rounds adapted from ARM-PCR protocols. MiXCR was run by TCRdb on the multiplex PCR reads, yielding one entry per CDR3 protein. The sample consists of 90,000 to 100,000 distinct CDR3 sequences, approximately 80% of them appearing once. This sample's RNA came from whole unsorted tissue. More than 3 cm separated this lung sample from the edge of the tumor. This receptor was obtained from a man in his 60s with small cell lung cancer. Sequencing used distant non-tumor lung tissue. The J gene is TRBJ2-6, the V gene TRBV5-4; possible D gene TRBD1, 5 bases. The CDR3 protein is CASRLFGAPGANVLTF. As DNA, the CDR3 is TGTGCCAGCAGATTGTTTGGAGCACCTGGGGCTAACGTCCTGACTTTC.